This is a list of T cell receptor beta chains from one sample in a study of regulatory T cells in long-lasting Graves disease. MiXCR, applied by TCRdb to the multiplex PCR reads, yields one record per CDR3 protein. There are some 450,000 distinct CDR3 sequences in the sample; 23% occur only once, and 26% lies in the top ten. The sequencing used peripheral blood mononuclear cells (PBMCs), collected when the disease was refractory, from a patient treated with antithyroid drugs. The receptors were gathered from a female donor with Graves disease. Each CDR3 is given with its conserved first and last residue. The order of the fields is CDR3 protein, CDR3 DNA, J gene, V gene, clone size, D gene. The D gene is left open where the match is weak. The size field is filled for only some rows; it gives once, few, many or a size class.

CASKVGQGQGIQYF,TGTGCCAGTAAGGTCGGGCAGGGTCAGGGGATTCAGTACTTC,TRBJ2-4,TRBV19,NA,NA
CASQATGGNQPQHF,TGTGCCTCGCAGGCGACGGGGGGCAATCAGCCCCAGCATTTT,TRBJ1-5,TRBV19,few,NA
CASRPQGGDGYTF,TGTGCCAGCAGGCCACAGGGGGGCGACGGCTACACCTTC,TRBJ1-2,TRBV6-1,many,TRBD1
CAGSYSGYTYYGYTF,TGTGCCGGCAGTTACTCAGGGTATACCTACTATGGCTACACCTTC,TRBJ1-2,TRBV6-2/TRBV6-3,NA,NA
CASSRTLAGGAYEQYF,TGTGCCAGCAGCCGGACCTTAGCGGGAGGGGCCTACGAGCAGTACTTC,TRBJ2-7,TRBV11-2,few,TRBD2
CASSPGGTGELFF,TGTGCCAGCAGCCCAGGGGGAACCGGGGAGCTGTTTTTT,TRBJ2-2,TRBV28,many,TRBD1
CASSERTVPDTQYF,TGTGCCAGCAGTGAACGGACAGTGCCAGATACGCAGTATTTT,TRBJ2-3,TRBV2,many,NA
CAISTPRGTGTYEQYF,TGTGCCATCAGCACCCCAAGGGGGACAGGCACCTACGAGCAGTACTTC,TRBJ2-7,TRBV10-3,few,TRBD1
CSVDYRGYYGYTF,TGCAGCGTTGATTACAGGGGCTACTATGGCTACACCTTC,TRBJ1-2,TRBV29-1,many,TRBD1
CASSLVQGSGNTEAFF,TGTGCCAGCAGTTTAGTCCAGGGGAGCGGGAACACTGAAGCTTTCTTT,TRBJ1-1,TRBV28,NA,NA
CASSSSGRAIGDEETQYF,TGTGCCAGCAGTTCGAGCGGGAGGGCCATCGGCGATGAAGAGACCCAGTACTTC,TRBJ2-5,TRBV27,many,TRBD2
CASSSPKQGASYEQYF,TGCGCCAGCAGCTCGCCCAAACAGGGGGCTTCATACGAGCAGTACTTC,TRBJ2-7,TRBV5-1,NA,TRBD1
CASSPSFGGYREQYF,TGTGCCAGCAGTCCCAGTTTCGGAGGGTACCGCGAGCAGTACTTC,TRBJ2-7,TRBV28,NA,NA
CASSEGSRNEQYF,TGTGCCAGCTCTGAGGGTAGTCGGAACGAGCAGTACTTC,TRBJ2-7,TRBV28,few,NA
CASSFRGRENTIYF,TGTGCCAGCAGCTTCAGGGGGCGTGAAAACACCATATATTTT,TRBJ1-3,TRBV7-9,NA,TRBD1
CASSGPSNQPQHF,TGTGCCAGCAGCGGACCCAGCAATCAGCCCCAGCATTTT,TRBJ1-5,TRBV2,many,NA
CASGLEGANVLTF,TGTGCCAGCGGCCTCGAGGGGGCCAACGTCCTGACTTTC,TRBJ2-6,TRBV6-1,NA,NA
CASSVPSGGRFSGANVLTF,TGTGCCAGCAGCGTACCGTCCGGTGGGCGGTTCTCTGGGGCCAACGTCCTGACTTTC,TRBJ2-6,TRBV9,few,NA
CASSESTRADYGYTF,TGTGCCAGCAGTGAATCGACCAGGGCTGACTATGGCTACACCTTC,TRBJ1-2,TRBV2,many,NA
CASGSGRMMDTQYF,TGTGCCTCTGGCTCGGGCAGGATGATGGATACGCAGTATTTT,TRBJ2-3,TRBV7-2,NA,NA
CASSLVGDFHEQYF,TGCGCCAGCAGCTTGGTGGGGGACTTCCACGAGCAGTACTTC,TRBJ2-7,TRBV5-1,NA,NA
CSAGSGRLDYQETQYF,TGCAGTGCTGGTTCCGGGAGGCTAGATTACCAAGAGACCCAATACTTC,TRBJ2-5,TRBV20-1,NA,TRBD2
CSARRENTGELFF,TGCAGTGCGAGAAGAGAGAACACCGGGGAGCTGTTTTTT,TRBJ2-2,TRBV20-1,NA,NA
CSVTGQGNYGYTF,TGCAGTGTCACGGGACAGGGGAACTATGGCTACACCTTC,TRBJ1-2,TRBV20-1,many,TRBD1
CSVVWAGSNTEAFF,TGCAGCGTTGTTTGGGCGGGTTCGAACACTGAAGCTTTCTTT,TRBJ1-1,TRBV29-1,many,NA
CASSIRGPPVGNQPQHF,TGTGCCAGTAGTATTCGGGGACCCCCGGTCGGCAATCAGCCCCAGCATTTT,TRBJ1-5,TRBV19,once,NA
CASEDRGGWSGTYEQYF,TGTGCCAGCGAAGACAGGGGGGGATGGAGCGGGACCTACGAGCAGTACTTC,TRBJ2-7,TRBV28,many,TRBD1
CASSPWDRGPHNEQFF,TGTGCCAGCAGCCCCTGGGACAGGGGGCCTCACAATGAGCAGTTCTTC,TRBJ2-1,TRBV3-1,few,TRBD1
CASSSWGTPNTGELFF,TGTGCCAGCAGCTCTTGGGGGACACCGAACACCGGGGAGCTGTTTTTT,TRBJ2-2,TRBV7-2,few,NA
CASSVSGQDAGELFF,TGCGCCAGCAGCGTCAGCGGTCAGGACGCCGGGGAGCTGTTTTTT,TRBJ2-2,TRBV5-1,few,NA
CASSPGGSSNQPQHF,TGTGCCAGCAGCCCAGGGGGCAGTAGCAATCAGCCCCAGCATTTT,TRBJ1-5,TRBV12-3/TRBV12-4,few,TRBD1
CASSVESPPWEYMNTEAFF,TGTGCCAGCAGCGTAGAGAGCCCCCCCTGGGAGTACATGAACACTGAAGCTTTCTTT,TRBJ1-1,TRBV9,NA,NA
CASGYSGQPQHF,TGTGCCAGCGGGTACAGTGGACAGCCCCAGCATTTT,TRBJ1-5,TRBV7-2,many,NA
CASKIVYQPQHF,TGTGCCAGCAAAATAGTTTATCAGCCCCAGCATTTT,TRBJ1-5,TRBV28,many,NA
CASSQALGALHF,TGCGCCAGCAGCCAAGCACTAGGCGCCCTCCACTTT,TRBJ1-6,TRBV4-1,few,NA